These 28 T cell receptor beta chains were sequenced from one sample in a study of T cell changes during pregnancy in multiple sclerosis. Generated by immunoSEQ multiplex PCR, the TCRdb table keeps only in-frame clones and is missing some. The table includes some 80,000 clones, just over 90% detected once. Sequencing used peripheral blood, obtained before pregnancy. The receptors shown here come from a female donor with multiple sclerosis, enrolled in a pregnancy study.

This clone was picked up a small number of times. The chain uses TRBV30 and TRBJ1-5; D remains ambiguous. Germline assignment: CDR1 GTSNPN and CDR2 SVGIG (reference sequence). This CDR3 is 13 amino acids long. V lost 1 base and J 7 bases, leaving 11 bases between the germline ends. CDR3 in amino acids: CAWSDAGGQPQHF. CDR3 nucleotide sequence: TGTGCCTGGAGTGATGCCGGCGGGCAGCCCCAGCATTTT.

Here the CDR3 reads CAWSGLFASGYQETQYF. The DNA of the CDR3 is TGTGCCTGGAGTGGGCTATTCGCTAGCGGGTATCAAGAGACCCAGTACTTC. The chain has TRBV30 and TRBJ2-5; 8 bases match TRBD2. The CDR3 sequence is 17 residues long. Germline V CDR1 and CDR2: GTSNPN, SVGIG (reference sequence). V shed 1 base and J 2 bases; nucleotides not matched to a gene: 12.

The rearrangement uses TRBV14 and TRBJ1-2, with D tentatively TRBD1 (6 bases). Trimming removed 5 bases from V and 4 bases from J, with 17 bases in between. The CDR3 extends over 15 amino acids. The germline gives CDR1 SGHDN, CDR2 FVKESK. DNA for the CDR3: TGTGCCAGCAGCTCTAAGAGAACAGGGAGCTATGGCTACACCTTC. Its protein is CASSSKRTGSYGYTF.

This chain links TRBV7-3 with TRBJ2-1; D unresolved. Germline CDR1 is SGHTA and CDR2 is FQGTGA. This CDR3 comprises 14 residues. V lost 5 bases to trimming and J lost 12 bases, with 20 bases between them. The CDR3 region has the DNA TGTGCCAGCAGCCAAATAGGTTCTAGTCCGTTGCAGTTCTTC. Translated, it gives CASSQIGSSPLQFF.

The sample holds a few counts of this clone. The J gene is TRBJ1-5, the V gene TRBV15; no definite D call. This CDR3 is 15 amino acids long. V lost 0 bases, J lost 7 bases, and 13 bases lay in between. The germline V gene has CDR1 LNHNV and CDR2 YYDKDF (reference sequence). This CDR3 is CATSRDRRVGQPQHF. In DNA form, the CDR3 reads TGTGCCACCAGCAGAGATCGGAGGGTAGGGCAGCCCCAGCATTTT.

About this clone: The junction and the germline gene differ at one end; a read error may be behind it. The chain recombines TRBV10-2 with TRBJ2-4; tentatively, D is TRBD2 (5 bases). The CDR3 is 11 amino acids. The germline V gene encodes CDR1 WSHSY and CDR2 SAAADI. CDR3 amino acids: CASTQEGSRHF. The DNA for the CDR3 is TGCGCCAGCACTCAAGAGGGCAGTCGACACTTC.

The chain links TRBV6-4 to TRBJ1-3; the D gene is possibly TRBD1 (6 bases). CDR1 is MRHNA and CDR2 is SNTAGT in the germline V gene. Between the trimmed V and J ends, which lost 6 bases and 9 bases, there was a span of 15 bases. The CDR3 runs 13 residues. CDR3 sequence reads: CASRKGEGGTIYF. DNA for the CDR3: TGTGCCAGCAGGAAGGGGGAAGGAGGCACCATATATTTT.

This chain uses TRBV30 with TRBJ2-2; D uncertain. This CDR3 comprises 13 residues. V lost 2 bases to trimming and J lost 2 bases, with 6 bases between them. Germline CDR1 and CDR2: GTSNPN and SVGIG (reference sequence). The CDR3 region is CAWSTDNTGELFF. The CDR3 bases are TGTGCCTGGAGTACAGACAACACCGGGGAGCTGTTTTTT.

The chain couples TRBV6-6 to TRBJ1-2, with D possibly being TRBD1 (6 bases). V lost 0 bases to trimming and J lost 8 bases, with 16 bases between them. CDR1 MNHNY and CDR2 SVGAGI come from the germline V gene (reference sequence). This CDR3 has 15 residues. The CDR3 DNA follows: TGTGCCAGCAGTTACTCGAACAGGGCCCTGGAAGGCTACACCTTC. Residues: CASSYSNRALEGYTF.

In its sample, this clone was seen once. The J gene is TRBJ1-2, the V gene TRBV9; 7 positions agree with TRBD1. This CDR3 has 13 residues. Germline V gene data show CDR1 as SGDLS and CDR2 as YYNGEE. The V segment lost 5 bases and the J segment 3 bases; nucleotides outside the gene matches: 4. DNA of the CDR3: TGTGCCAGCAGTTCGGGACAGTACTATGGCTACACCTTC. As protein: CASSSGQYYGYTF.

The CDR3 bases are TGTGCCACCAGCACAGGGGAGTATAATGAGCAGTTCTTC. Its protein is CATSTGEYNEQFF. This chain links TRBV15 with TRBJ2-1; tentative D call: TRBD1 (6 bases). The V gene's germline CDR1 is LNHNV and CDR2 YYDKDF (reference sequence). The CDR3 covers 13 residues. Trimming shortened V by 4 bases and J by 7 bases, and 11 bases separated the two germline ends.

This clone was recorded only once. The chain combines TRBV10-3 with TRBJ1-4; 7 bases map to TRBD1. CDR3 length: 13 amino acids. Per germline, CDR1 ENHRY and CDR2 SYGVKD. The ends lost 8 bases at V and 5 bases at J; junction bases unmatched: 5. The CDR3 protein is CAIAGTANEKLFF. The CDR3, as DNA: TGTGCCATCGCCGGGACAGCAAATGAAAAACTGTTTTTT.

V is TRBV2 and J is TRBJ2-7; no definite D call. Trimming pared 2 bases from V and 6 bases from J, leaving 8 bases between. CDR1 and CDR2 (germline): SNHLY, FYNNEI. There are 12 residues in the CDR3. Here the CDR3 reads CASSEFTAEQYF. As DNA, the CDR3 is TGTGCCAGCAGTGAATTTACAGCCGAGCAGTACTTC.

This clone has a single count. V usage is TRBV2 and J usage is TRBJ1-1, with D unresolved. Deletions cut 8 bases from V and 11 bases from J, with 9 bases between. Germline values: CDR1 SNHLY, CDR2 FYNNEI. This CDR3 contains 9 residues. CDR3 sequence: CASSSRAFF. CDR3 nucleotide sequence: TGTGCCAGCTCCTCGAGGGCTTTCTTT. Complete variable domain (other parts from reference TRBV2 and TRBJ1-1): EPEVTQTPSHQVTQMGQEVILRCVPISNHLYFYWYRQILGQKVEFLVSFYNNEISEKSEIFDDQFSVERPDGSNFTLKIRSTKLEDSAMYFCASSSRAFFGQGTRLTVV.

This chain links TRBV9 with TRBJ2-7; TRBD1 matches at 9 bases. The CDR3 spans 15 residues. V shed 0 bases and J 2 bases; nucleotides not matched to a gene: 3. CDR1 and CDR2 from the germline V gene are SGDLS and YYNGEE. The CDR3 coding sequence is TGTGCCAGCAGCGTAGGAGGGGACAGGGCCTACGAGCAGTACTTC. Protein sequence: CASSVGGDRAYEQYF.

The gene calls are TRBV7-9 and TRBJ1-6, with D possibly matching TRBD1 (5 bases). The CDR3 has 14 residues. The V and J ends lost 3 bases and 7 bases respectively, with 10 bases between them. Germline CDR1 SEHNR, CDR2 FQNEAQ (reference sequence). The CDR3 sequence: CASSFGEGNSPLHF. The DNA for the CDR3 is TGTGCCAGCAGCTTCGGGGAGGGGAATTCACCCCTCCACTTT.

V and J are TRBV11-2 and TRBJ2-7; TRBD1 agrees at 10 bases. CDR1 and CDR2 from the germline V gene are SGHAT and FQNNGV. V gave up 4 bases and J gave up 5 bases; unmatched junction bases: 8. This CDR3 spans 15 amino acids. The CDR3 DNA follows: TGTGCCAGCAGCTCCCGGGACAGGGGTGTCGACGAGCAGTACTTC. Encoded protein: CASSSRDRGVDEQYF.

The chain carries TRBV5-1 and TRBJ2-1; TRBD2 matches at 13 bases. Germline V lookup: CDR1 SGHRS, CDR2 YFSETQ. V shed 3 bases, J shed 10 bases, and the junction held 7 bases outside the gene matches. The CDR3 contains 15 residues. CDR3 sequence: CASSSTSGGVLEQFF. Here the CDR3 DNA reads TGCGCCAGCAGCTCTACTAGCGGGGGGGTTTTGGAGCAGTTCTTC.

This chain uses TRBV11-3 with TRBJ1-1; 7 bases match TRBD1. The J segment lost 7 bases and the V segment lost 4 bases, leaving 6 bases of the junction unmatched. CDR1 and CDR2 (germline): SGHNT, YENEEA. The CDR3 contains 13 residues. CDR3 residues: CASSSTGSGEAFF. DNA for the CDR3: TGTGCCAGCAGCTCGACAGGGTCCGGTGAAGCTTTCTTT.

CDR3 loop: CASSLEARAYEQYF. CDR3 DNA sequence: TGTGCCAGCAGCTTAGAGGCTAGAGCCTACGAGCAGTACTTC. The rearrangement links TRBV7-2 to TRBJ2-7; no firm D call. In germline, CDR1 is SGHTA, CDR2 FQGNSA. There are 14 residues in the CDR3. The V end lost 1 base, the J end lost 2 bases, and 9 bases lay between the germline ends.

CDR3 protein: CASSLHRGSNTGELFF. The CDR3 DNA reads as TGTGCCAGCAGCCTACACAGGGGATCGAACACCGGGGAGCTGTTTTTT. The rearrangement links TRBV11-1 to TRBJ2-2, with TRBD1 identical over 7 bases. V dropped 5 bases and J dropped 0; count of bases not matched to a gene: 6. There are 16 residues in the CDR3. CDR1 is SGHAT, CDR2 FQDESV, per germline (reference sequence).

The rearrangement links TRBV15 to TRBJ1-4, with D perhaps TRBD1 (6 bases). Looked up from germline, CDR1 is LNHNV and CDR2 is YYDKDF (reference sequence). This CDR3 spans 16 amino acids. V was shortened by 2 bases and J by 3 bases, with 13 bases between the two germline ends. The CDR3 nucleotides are TGTGCCACCAGCAGAACAGTCACAGGGCCTAATGAAAAACTGTTTTTT. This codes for CATSRTVTGPNEKLFF.

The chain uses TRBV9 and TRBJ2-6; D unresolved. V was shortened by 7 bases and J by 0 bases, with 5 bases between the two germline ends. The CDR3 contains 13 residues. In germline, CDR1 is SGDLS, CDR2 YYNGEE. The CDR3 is CASSRSGANVLTF. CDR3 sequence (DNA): TGTGCCAGCTCTCGCTCTGGGGCCAACGTCCTGACTTTC. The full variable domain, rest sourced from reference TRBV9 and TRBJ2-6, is DSGVTQTPKHLITATGQRVTLRCSPRSGDLSVYWYQQSLDQGLQFLIQYYNGEERAKGNILERFSAQQFPDLHSELNLSSLELGDSALYFCASSRSGANVLTFGAGSRLTVL.

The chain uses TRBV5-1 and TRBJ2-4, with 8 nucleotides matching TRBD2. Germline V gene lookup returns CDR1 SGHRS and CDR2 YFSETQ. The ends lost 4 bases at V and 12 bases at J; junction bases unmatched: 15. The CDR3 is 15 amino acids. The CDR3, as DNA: TGCGCCAGCAGCCCCGAGGCGGGGGGCCCGTTTCCTCAGTACTTC. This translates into CASSPEAGGPFPQYF.

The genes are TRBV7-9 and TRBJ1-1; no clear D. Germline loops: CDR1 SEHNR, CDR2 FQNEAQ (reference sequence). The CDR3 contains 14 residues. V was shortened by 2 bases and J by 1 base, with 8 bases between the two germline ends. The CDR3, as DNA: TGTGCCAGCAGCTTATCCACGGGGAACACTGAAGCTTTCTTT. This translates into CASSLSTGNTEAFF.

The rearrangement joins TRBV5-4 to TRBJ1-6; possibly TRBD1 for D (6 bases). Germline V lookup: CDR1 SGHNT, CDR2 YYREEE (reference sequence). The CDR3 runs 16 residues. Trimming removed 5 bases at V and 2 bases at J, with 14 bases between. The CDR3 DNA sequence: TGTGCCAGCAGACCGGGGGGCAGGACCTATAATTCACCCCTCCACTTT. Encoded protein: CASRPGGRTYNSPLHF.

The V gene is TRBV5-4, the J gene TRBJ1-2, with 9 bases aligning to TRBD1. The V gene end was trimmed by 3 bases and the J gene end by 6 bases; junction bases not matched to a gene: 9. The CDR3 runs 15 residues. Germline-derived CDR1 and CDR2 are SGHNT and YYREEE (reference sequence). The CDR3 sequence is CASSSDRGLSDGYTF. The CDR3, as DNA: TGTGCCAGCAGCTCGGACAGGGGACTATCTGATGGCTACACCTTC.

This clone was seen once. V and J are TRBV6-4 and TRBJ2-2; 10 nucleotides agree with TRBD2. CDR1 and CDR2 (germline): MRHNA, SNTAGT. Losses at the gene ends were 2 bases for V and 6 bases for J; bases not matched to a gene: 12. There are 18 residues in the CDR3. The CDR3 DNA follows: TGTGCCAGCAGTGACAGGCTAGCGGGGGCAGGGAGCGCCGGGGAGCTGTTTTTT. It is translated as CASSDRLAGAGSAGELFF.